One T cell receptor beta chain is described in this entry. Its target is not known. The repertoire was sequenced with immunoSEQ multiplex PCR; TCRdb's copy has only in-frame clones and lacks some. The table has more than 1 million clones, around 82% seen once. This CDR3 is 14 amino acids long. With 4 bases clipped from V and 7 bases from J, the junction kept 8 bases outside the gene matches. Germline loops: CDR1 SGHRS, CDR2 YFSETQ. The sample belongs to a study of shared clonotypes between healthy human individuals. CD4+ cells underwent separation, giving CD45RA+ naive and CD45RA-negative memory subsets. Study-level points and caveats: It was observed that about 5% of naive CD4 clonotypes were shared across a handful of donors. Non-shared clonotypes were found to have lower generation probabilities than the clonotypes that were shared by all four of the sorted-subset donors.

The sample comprised memory CD4+ T cells from PBMCs. Subset described: CD45RA-negative fraction. The source of this sequence is a man between 18 and 29 years old in good health. Some clones in this sample may be carry-over from other donors' samples. The chain links TRBV5-1 to TRBJ1-1, with 9 bases matching TRBD1. CDR3 nucleotide sequence: TGCGCCAGCAGCCCCGACAGGGGGTCGGATGAAGCTTTCTTT. Protein sequence: CASSPDRGSDEAFF.